This T cell receptor (beta chain) was identified in a study of blood T cell repertoires in COVID-19. Method: immunoSEQ multiplex PCR; TCRdb's copy keeps in-frame clones and lacks some. Here the sample spans fewer than 350,000 clones, about 93% being singletons. Seattle enrolled patients during active infection and tracked them longitudinally. The CDR3 is 16 amino acids. J gave up 4 bases and V 4 bases, and 6 bases lay outside the gene matches. Germline V gene sequence: CDR1 SGHNT, CDR2 YENEEA. The chain employs TRBV11-3 and TRBJ2-1; 11 nucleotides match TRBD2. The sequence came from a woman aged 30 to 39 with COVID-19, enrolled during active disease. Sequences were obtained from peripheral blood. The CDR3 DNA follows: TGTGCCAGCAGCTCGGGCGGACTAGCGGGTTACAATGAGCAGTTCTTC. Translation: CASSSGGLAGYNEQFF.